These 7 T cell receptor beta chains originate from one sample sequenced in a study of breast tumors, draining lymph nodes, adjacent tissues. TCRdb re-derived calls from the multiplex PCR reads in MiXCR, one entry per CDR3 protein. Of some 53,000 distinct CDR3 sequences in the sample, under 55% were seen once. Sequenced material: breast tumor tissue. The origin of the receptors is a female donor with breast cancer. Some clones in this sample may be carry-over from other donors' samples.

As regards this clonotype: A much more abundant neighbour one base away suggests this may be a read error. V gene TRBV6-1 combines with J gene TRBJ2-7; D assignment may be TRBD1 or TRBD2 (5 bases each). In germline, CDR1 is MNHNS, CDR2 SASEGT. V dropped 6 bases and J dropped 3 bases, with 12 bases sitting between them. The CDR3 is 13 residues long. The CDR3 reads CASSRDHFYEQYF. CDR3 bases: TGTGCCAGCAGCCGGGACCACTTCTACGAGCAGTACTTC.

About this clonotype itself: A read error may be the cause here, since a much bigger clone is one base away. This chain joins TRBV5-8 and TRBJ2-7; tentative D call: TRBD1 (6 bases). Trimming cost V 4 bases and J 6 bases, with 20 bases left between them. Per the germline V gene, CDR1 is SGHTS and CDR2 is YDEGEE. The CDR3 covers 15 residues. The CDR3 here is CASSLRDTGIGEQYF. The CDR3 DNA is TGTGCCAGCAGCCTCCGGGACACGGGTATTGGCGAGCAGTACTTC.

In regard to this clonotype: At one end the junction does not follow the germline gene, possibly because of a read error. The rearrangement joins TRBV5-1 to TRBJ1-2, with TRBD1 identical over 11 bases. CDR3 length: 14 residues. Germline lookup yields CDR1 SGHRS and CDR2 YFSETQ. The CDR3, as DNA: TGCGCCAGCAGCTGGACAGGGGGCTACTACGGCTACACCTTC. The encoded protein is CASSWTGGYYGYTF.

This clonotype was seen many times. This sequence joins TRBV4-1 and TRBJ2-1; TRBD2 agrees at 8 bases. Germline lookup yields CDR1 MGHRA and CDR2 YSYEKL. The CDR3 is 16 amino acids. J gave up 8 bases and V 1 base, and 10 bases lay outside the gene matches. The DNA of the CDR3 is TGCGCCAGCAGCCAAGCCGGGACTAGTATGATCCATGAGCAGTTCTTC. Encoded protein: CASSQAGTSMIHEQFF.

By sample fraction, this clonotype is medium-sized (0.01 to 0.1%). The chain combines TRBV12-3 or TRBV12-4 with TRBJ1-5; D is possibly TRBD1 (6 bases). The CDR3 extends over 15 amino acids. With 3 bases removed from V and 3 bases from J, the gap between germline ends came to 12 bases. The CDR3 reads CASSLGAGYNQPQHF. The DNA of the CDR3 is TGTGCCAGCAGTTTGGGGGCGGGGTACAATCAGCCCCAGCATTTT.

V gene TRBV19 combines with J gene TRBJ2-1, with 15 bases lining up with TRBD2. CDR1 LNHDA and CDR2 SQIVND come from the germline V gene (reference sequence). The ends lost 6 bases at V and 6 bases at J; junction bases unmatched: 6. The CDR3 contains 16 residues. CDR3 coding DNA: TGTGCCAGTAGGGGACTAGCGGGAGGTTCGGCCAATGAGCAGTTCTTC. It yields the protein CASRGLAGGSANEQFF.

The V call is TRBV10-3, the J call TRBJ2-7; 9 bases agree with TRBD1. The length of the CDR3 is 15 residues. With 6 bases clipped from V and 0 bases from J, the junction kept 6 bases outside the gene matches. The germline gives CDR1 ENHRY, CDR2 SYGVKD. CDR3 sequence reads: CAIREGTGYSYEQYF. The CDR3 nucleotides are TGTGCCATCAGGGAGGGGACAGGGTACTCCTACGAGCAGTACTTC.